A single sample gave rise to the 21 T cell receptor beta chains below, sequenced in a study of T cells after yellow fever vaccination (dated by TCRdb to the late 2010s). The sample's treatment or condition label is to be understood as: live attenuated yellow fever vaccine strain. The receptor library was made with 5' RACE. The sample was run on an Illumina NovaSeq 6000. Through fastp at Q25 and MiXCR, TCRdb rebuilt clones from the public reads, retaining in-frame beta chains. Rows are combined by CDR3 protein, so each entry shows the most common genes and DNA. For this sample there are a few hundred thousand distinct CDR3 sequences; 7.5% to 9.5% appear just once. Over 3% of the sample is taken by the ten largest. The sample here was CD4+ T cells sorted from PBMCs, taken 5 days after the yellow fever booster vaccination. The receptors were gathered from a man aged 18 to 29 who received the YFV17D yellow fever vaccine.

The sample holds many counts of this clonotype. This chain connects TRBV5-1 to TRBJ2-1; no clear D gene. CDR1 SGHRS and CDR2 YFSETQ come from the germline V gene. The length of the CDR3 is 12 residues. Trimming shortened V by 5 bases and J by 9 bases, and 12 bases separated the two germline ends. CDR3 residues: CASRNLVGEQFF. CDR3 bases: TGCGCCAGCAGAAATTTAGTCGGTGAGCAGTTCTTC.

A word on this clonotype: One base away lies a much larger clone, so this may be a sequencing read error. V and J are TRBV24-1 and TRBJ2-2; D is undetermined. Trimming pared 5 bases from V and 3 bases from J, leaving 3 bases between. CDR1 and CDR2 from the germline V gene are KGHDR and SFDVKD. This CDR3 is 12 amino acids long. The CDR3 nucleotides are TGTGCCACCAGTGCAGACACCGGGGAGCTGTTTTTT. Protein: CATSADTGELFF.

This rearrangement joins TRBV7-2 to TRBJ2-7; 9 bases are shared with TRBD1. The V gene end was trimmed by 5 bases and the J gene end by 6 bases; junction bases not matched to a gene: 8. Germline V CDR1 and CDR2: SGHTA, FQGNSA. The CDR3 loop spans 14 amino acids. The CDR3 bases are TGTGCCAGCAGCGTAATCTCGACAGGGGGCGAGCAGTACTTC. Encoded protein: CASSVISTGGEQYF.

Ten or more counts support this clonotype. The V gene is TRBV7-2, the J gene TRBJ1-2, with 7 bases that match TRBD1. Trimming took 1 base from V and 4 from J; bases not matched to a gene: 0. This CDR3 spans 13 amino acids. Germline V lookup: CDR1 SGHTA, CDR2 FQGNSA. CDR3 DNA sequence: TGTGCCAGCAGCTTAGGGGACAGCTATGGCTACACCTTC. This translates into CASSLGDSYGYTF.

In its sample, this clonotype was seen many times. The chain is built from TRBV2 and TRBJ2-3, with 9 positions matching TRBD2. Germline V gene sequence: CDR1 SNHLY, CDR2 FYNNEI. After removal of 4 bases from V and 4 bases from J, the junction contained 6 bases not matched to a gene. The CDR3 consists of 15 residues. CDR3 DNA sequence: TGTGCCAGCAGTGTGGAAGGCGGGGGGGCAGATACGCAGTATTTT. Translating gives CASSVEGGGADTQYF.

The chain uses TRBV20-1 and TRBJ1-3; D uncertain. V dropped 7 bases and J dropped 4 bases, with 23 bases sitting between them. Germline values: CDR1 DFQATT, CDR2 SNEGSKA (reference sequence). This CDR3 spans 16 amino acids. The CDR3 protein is CSVRTLAPRRGNTIYF. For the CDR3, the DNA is TGCAGTGTGAGAACCTTGGCCCCGAGAAGAGGAAACACCATATATTTT.

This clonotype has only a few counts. This chain's CDR3 is CASSSLPKASGSYEQYF. As DNA, the CDR3 is TGCGCCAGCAGCTCCCTCCCCAAGGCTAGCGGTTCCTACGAGCAGTACTTC. The chain is built from TRBV5-1 and TRBJ2-7; 7 positions match TRBD2. This CDR3 is built from 17 residues. The V gene's germline CDR1 is SGHRS and CDR2 YFSETQ. The junction had 13 bases not matched to a gene; V was cut back by 3 bases and J by 1 base.

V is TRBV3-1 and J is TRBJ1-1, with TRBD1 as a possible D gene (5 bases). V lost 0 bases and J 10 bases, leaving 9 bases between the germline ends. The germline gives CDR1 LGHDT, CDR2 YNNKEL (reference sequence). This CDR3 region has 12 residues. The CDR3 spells CASSQDNRGAFF. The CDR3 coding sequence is TGTGCCAGCAGCCAAGATAATAGGGGAGCTTTCTTT.

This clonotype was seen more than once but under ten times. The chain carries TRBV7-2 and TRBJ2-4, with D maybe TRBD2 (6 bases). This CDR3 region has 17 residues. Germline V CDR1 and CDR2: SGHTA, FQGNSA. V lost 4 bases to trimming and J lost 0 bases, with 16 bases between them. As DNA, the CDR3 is TGTGCCAGCAGCTCCCCGGGGGATATGATAGCCAAAAACATTCAGTACTTC. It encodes CASSSPGDMIAKNIQYF.

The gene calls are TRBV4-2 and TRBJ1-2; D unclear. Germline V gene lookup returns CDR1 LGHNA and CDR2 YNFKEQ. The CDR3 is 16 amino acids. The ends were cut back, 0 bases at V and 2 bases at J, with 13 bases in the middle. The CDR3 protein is CASSQDYTQRNYGYTF. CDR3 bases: TGTGCCAGCAGCCAAGACTATACACAGAGAAACTATGGCTACACCTTC.

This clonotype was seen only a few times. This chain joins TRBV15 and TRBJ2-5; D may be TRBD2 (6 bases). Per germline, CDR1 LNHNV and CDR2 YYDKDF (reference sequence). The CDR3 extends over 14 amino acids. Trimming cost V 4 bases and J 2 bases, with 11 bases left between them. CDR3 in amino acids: CATSKRRGQETQYF. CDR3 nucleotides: TGTGCCACCAGCAAACGGAGGGGACAAGAGACCCAGTACTTC. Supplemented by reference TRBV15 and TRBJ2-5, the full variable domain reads DAMVIQNPRYQVTQFGKPVTLSCSQTLNHNVMYWYQQKSSQAPKLLFHYYDKDFNNEADTPDNFQSRRPNTSFCFLDIRSPGLGDTAMYLCATSKRRGQETQYFGPGTRLLVL.

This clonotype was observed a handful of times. The CDR3 sequence is CASSYGGKGQETQYF. Written as DNA, the CDR3 is TGTGCCAGCAGTTACGGGGGAAAGGGCCAAGAGACCCAGTACTTC. This chain links TRBV6-2 or TRBV6-3 with TRBJ2-5; D possibly matches TRBD1 or TRBD2 (5 bases each). CDR3 length equals 15 residues. CDR1 is MNHEY, CDR2 SVGEGT, per germline. V was pared by 2 bases and J by 1 base, with 11 bases between.

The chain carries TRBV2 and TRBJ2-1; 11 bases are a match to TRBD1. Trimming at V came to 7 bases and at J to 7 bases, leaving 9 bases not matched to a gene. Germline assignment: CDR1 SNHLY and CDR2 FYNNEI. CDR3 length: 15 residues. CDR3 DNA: TGTGCCAGCAACTCGGGGACAGGGGGGACGAATGAGCAGTTCTTC. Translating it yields CASNSGTGGTNEQFF.

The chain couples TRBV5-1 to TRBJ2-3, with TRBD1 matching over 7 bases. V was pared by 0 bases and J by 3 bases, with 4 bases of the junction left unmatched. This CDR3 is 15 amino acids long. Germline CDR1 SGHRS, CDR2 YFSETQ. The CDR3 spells CASSLERGRTDTQYF. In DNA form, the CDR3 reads TGCGCCAGCAGCTTGGAGAGGGGGCGTACAGATACGCAGTATTTT. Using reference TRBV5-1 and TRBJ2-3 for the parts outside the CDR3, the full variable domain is KAGVTQTPRYLIKTRGQQVTLSCSPISGHRSVSWYQQTPGQGLQFLFEYFSETQRNKGNFPGRFSGRQFSNSRSEMNVSTLELGDSALYLCASSLERGRTDTQYFGPGTRLTVL.

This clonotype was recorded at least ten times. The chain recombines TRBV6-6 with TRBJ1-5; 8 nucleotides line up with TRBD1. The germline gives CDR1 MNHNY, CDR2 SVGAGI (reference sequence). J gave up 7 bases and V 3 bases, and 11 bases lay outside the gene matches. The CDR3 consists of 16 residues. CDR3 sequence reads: CASSYRDRRVGQPQHF. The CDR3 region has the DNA TGTGCCAGCAGTTATCGGGACAGGCGGGTTGGACAGCCCCAGCATTTT.

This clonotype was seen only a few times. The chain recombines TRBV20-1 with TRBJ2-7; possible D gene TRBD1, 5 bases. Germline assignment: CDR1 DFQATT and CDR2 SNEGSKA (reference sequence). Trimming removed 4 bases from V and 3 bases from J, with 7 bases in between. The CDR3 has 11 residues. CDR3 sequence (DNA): TGCAGTGCTAAAGGGGACTACGAGCAGTACGTC. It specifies CSAKGDYEQYV.

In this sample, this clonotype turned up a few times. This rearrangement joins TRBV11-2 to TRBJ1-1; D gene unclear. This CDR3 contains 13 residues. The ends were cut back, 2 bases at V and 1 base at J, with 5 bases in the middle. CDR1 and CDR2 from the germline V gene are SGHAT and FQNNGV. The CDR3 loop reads CASSLYQNTEAFF. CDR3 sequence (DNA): TGTGCCAGCAGCTTATACCAGAACACTGAAGCTTTCTTT.

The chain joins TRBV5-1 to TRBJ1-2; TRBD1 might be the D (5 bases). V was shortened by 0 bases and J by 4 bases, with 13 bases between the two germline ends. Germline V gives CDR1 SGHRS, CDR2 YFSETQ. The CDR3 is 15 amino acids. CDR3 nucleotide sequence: TGCGCCAGCAGCTTGGGTCAGGGTACCGTCTATGGCTACACCTTC. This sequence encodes CASSLGQGTVYGYTF.

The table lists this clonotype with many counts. The CDR3, as DNA: TGCGCCAGCGATCTCATAAGTCCCAGCACTGAAGCTTTCTTT. It is translated as CASDLISPSTEAFF. The V call is TRBV5-1, the J call TRBJ1-1, with D unresolved. Germline V gene sequence: CDR1 SGHRS, CDR2 YFSETQ. CDR3 size: 14 residues. The V and J ends lost 7 bases and 4 bases respectively, with 17 bases between them.

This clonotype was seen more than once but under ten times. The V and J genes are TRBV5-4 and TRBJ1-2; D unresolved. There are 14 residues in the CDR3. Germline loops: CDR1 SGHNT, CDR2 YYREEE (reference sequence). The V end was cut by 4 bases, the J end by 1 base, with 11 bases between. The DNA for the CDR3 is TGTGCCAGCAGCACCGACGGCCTTAACTATGGCTACACCTTC. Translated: CASSTDGLNYGYTF. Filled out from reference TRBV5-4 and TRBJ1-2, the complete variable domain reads ETGVTQSPTHLIKTRGQQVTLRCSSQSGHNTVSWYQQALGQGPQFIFQYYREEENGRGNFPPRFSGLQFPNYSSELNVNALELDDSALYLCASSTDGLNYGYTFGSGTRLTVV.

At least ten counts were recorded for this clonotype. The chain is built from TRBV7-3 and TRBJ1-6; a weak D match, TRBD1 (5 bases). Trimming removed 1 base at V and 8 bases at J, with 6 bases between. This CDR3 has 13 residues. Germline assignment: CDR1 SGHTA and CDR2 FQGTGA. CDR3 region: CASSLMGDSPLHF. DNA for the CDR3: TGTGCCAGCAGCTTAATGGGGGATTCACCCCTCCACTTT.